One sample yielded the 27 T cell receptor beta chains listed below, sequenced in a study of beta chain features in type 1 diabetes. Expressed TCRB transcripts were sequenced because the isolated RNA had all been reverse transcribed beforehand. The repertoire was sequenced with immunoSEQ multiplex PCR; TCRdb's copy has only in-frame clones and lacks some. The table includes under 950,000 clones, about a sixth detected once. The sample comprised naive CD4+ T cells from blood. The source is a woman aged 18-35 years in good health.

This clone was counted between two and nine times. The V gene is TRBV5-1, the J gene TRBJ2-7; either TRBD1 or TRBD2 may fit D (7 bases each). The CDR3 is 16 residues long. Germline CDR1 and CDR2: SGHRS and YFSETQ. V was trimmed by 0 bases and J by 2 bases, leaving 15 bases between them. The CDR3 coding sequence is TGCGCCAGCAGCTTGGAGACAGGGACTACCACCTACGAGCAGTACTTC. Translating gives CASSLETGTTTYEQYF.

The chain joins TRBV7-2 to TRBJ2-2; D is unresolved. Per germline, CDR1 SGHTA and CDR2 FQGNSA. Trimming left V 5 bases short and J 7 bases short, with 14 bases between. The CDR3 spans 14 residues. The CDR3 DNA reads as TGTGCCAGCAGCCCTCGACTTTCGTACGGGGAGCTGTTTTTT. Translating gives CASSPRLSYGELFF.

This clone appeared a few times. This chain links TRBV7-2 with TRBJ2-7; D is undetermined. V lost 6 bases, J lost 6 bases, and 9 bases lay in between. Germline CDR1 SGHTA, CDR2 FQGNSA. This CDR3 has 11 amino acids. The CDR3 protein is CASRESREQYF. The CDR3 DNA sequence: TGTGCCAGCAGGGAGTCCCGCGAGCAGTACTTC.

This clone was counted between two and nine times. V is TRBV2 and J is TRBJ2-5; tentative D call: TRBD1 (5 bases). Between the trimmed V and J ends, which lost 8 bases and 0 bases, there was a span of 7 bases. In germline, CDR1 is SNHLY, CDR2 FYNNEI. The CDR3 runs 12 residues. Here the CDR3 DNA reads TGTGCCAGCGGGGCTAACCAAGAGACCCAGTACTTC. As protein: CASGANQETQYF.

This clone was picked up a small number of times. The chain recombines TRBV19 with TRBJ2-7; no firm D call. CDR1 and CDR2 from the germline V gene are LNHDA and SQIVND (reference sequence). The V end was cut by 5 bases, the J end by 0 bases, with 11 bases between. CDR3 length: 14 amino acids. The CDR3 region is CASSPMISSYEQYF. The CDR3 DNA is TGTGCCAGTAGTCCGATGATCAGCTCCTACGAGCAGTACTTC.

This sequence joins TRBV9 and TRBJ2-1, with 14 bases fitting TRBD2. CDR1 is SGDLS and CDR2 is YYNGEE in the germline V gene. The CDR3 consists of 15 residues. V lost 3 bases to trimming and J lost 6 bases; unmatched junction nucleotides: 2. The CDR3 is CASSAGTSGSNEQFF. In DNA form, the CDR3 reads TGTGCCAGCAGCGCCGGGACTAGCGGGAGCAATGAGCAGTTCTTC.

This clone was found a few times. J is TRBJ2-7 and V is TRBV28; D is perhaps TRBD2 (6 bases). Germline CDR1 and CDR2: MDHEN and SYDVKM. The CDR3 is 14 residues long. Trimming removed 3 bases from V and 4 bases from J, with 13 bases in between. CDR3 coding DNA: TGTGCCAGCAGTTTGGCTAGCGCTCAGTACGAGCAGTACTTC. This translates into CASSLASAQYEQYF.

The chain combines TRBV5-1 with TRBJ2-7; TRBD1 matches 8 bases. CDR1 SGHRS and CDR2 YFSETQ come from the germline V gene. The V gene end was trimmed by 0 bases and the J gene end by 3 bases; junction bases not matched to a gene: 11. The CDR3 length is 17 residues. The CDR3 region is CASSLAVRGTGLYEQYF. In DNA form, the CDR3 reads TGCGCCAGCAGCTTGGCGGTTCGGGGGACAGGACTCTACGAGCAGTACTTC.

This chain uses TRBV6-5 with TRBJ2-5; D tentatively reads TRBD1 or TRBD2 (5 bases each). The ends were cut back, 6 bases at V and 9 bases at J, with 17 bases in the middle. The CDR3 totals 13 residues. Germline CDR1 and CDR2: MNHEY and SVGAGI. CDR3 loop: CASSTGPGAAQYF. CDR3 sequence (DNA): TGTGCCAGCAGCACGGGACCCGGCGCGGCCCAGTACTTC.

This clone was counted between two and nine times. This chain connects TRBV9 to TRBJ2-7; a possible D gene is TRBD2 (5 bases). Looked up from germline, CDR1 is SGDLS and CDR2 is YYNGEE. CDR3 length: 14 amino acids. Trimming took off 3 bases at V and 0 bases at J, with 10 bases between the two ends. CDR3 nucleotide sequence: TGTGCCAGCAGCGGGACGGGAATCTCCTACGAGCAGTACTTC. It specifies CASSGTGISYEQYF.

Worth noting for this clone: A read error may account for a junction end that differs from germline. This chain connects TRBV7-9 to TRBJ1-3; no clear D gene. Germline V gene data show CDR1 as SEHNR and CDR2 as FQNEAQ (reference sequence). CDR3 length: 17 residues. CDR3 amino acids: CASSLAPPGRSGNTIYF. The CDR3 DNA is TGTGCCAGCAGCCTAGCCCCGCCGGGCCGCTCTGGAAACACCATATATTTT.

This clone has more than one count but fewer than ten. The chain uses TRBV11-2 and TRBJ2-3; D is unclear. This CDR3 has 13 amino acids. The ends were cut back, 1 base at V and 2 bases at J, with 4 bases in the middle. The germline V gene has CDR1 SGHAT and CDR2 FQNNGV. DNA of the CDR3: TGTGCCAGCAGCTTAGTCTACACAGATACGCAGTATTTT. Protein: CASSLVYTDTQYF.

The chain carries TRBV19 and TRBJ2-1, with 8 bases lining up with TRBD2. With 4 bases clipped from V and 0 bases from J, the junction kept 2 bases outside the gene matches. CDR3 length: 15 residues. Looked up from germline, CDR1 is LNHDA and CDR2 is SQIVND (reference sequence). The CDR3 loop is CASSNLAGSYNEQFF. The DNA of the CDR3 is TGTGCCAGTAGTAACCTAGCGGGCTCCTACAATGAGCAGTTCTTC.

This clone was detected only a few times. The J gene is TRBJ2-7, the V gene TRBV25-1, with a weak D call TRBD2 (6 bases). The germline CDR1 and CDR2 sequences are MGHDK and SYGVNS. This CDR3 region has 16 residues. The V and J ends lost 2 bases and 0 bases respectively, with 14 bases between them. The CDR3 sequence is CASSERRSGFSYEQYF. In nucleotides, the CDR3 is TGTGCCAGCAGTGAACGTAGAAGCGGGTTCTCCTACGAGCAGTACTTC.

CDR3 region: CATTEGNTDTQYF. Written as DNA, the CDR3 is TGTGCCACCACCGAGGGTAACACAGATACGCAGTATTTT. The rearrangement joins TRBV28 to TRBJ2-3; D possibly corresponds to TRBD2 (5 bases). CDR1 is MDHEN, CDR2 SYDVKM, per germline. The length of the CDR3 is 13 residues. Between the trimmed V and J ends, which lost 10 bases and 2 bases, there was a span of 13 bases.

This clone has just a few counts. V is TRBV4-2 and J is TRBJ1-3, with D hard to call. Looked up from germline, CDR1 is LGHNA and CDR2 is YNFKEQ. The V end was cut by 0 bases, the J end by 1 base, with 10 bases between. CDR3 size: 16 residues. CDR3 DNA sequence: TGTGCCAGCAGCCAAGAACTCAGCCGATCTGGAAACACCATATATTTT. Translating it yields CASSQELSRSGNTIYF.

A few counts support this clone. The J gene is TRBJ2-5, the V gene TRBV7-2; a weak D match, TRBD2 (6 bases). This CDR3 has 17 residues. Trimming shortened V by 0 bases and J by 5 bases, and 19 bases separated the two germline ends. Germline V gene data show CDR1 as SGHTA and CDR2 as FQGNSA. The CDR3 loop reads CASSLATGPGEVETQYF. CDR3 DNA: TGTGCCAGCAGCTTAGCCACAGGCCCCGGGGAGGTGGAGACCCAGTACTTC.

In nucleotides, the CDR3 is TGTGCCAGCAGTTACTCGGGGAGAACTTACGAGCAGTACTTC. Protein sequence: CASSYSGRTYEQYF. The chain employs TRBV6-6 and TRBJ2-7, with a weak D call TRBD2 (5 bases). Germline CDR1 reads MNHNY; CDR2 reads SVGAGI (reference sequence). V dropped 0 bases and J dropped 4 bases, with 10 bases sitting between them. The CDR3 loop spans 14 amino acids.

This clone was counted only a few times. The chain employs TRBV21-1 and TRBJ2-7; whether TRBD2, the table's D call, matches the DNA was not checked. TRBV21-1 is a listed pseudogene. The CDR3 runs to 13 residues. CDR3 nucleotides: TGTGCCAGCAGCAAAGTGGGGAGGTCCGAGCAGTACTTC. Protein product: CASSKVGRSEQYF.

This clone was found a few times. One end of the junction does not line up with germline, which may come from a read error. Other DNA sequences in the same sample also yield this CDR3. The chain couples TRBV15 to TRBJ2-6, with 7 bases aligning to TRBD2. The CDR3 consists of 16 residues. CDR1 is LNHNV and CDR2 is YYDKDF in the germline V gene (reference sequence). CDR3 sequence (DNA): TGTGCCACCAGCGGGACTATGTACTCTGGGGCCAACGTCCTGACCTTC. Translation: CATSGTMYSGANVLTF.

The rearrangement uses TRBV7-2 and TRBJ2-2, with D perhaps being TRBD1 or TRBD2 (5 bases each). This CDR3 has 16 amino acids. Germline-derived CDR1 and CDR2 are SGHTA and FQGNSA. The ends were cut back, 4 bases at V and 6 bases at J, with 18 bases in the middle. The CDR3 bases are TGTGCCAGCAGCTCTAGGGGAGAGAAACAACCCGGGGAGCTGTTTTTT. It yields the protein CASSSRGEKQPGELFF.

The CDR3 nucleotides are TGTGCCAGCAGATCGTCGGGGGAGAATGATACAGATACGCAGTATTTT. Its protein is CASRSSGENDTDTQYF. The J gene is TRBJ2-3, the V gene TRBV7-9; possibly TRBD2 for D (6 bases). V was shortened by 6 bases and J by 3 bases, with 19 bases between the two germline ends. Germline V gives CDR1 SEHNR, CDR2 FQNEAQ (reference sequence). The CDR3 covers 16 residues.

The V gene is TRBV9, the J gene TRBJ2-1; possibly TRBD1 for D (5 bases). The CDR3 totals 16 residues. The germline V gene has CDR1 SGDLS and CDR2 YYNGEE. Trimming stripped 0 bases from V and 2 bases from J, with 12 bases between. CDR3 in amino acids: CASSVGGLGAYNEQFF. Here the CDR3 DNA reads TGTGCCAGCAGCGTAGGTGGGCTAGGGGCCTACAATGAGCAGTTCTTC.

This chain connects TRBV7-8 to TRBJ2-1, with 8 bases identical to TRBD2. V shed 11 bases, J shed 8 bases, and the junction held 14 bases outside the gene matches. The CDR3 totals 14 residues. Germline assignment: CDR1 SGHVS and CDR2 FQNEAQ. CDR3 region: CAVSREGGVDEQFF. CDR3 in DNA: TGTGCCGTATCCCGGGAGGGGGGAGTGGATGAGCAGTTCTTC.

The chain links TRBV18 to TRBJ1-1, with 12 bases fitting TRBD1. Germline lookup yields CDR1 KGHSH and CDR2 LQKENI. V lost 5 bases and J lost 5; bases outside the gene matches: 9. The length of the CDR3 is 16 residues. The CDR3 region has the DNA TGTGCCAGCTCATCCGGGACAGGGGGCGCGGGAACTGAAGCTTTCTTT. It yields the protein CASSSGTGGAGTEAFF.

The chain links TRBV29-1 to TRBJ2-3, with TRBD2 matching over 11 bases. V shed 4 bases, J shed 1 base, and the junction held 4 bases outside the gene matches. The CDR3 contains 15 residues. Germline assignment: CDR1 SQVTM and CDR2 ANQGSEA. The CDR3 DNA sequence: TGCAGCGTTGCGGCTAGCGGGAGGCGCACAGATACGCAGTATTTT. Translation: CSVAASGRRTDTQYF.

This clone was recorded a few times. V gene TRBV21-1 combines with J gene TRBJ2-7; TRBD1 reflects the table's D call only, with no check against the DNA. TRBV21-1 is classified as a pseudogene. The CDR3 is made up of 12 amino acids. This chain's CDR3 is CAGPRQRYEQYF. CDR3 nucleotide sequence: TGTGCCGGCCCCCGACAGCGCTACGAGCAGTACTTC.